This section outlines one T cell receptor (beta chain) sequence together with its context. Its target is not known. At the DNA level, this CDR3 is encoded by other sequences in the same sample as well. This entry comes from a study of shared clonotypes between healthy human individuals. General study findings and limits: What naive subsets generally showed was a larger estimated richness than memory subsets showed.

Germline CDR1 and CDR2: MNHEY and SVGAGI. The ends were cut back, 9 bases at V and 1 base at J, with 13 bases in the middle. This CDR3 is built from 13 residues. Data came from immunoSEQ multiplex PCR; TCRdb stores just in-frame clones and leaves some out. Counted here are some 2,000,000 clones, 85% to 95% occurring once; the ten biggest clones make up 0.1% to 0.15%. The split of CD4+ cells yielded CD45RA+ naive and CD45RA-negative memory subsets. The sample was naive CD4+ T cells sorted from blood. Subset defined: CD45RA+ positively selected. The TCR comes from a young man in good health. This sequence joins TRBV6-5 and TRBJ2-7; tentative D call: TRBD2 (6 bases). DNA of the CDR3: TGTGCCAGTGGGCGGGGCGGATCCTACGAGCAGTACTTC. The encoded protein is CASGRGGSYEQYF.